This T cell receptor (beta chain) was sequenced during a study of T-cell memory formation after mild COVID-19. Study findings and constraints: The pre-infection memory compartment contained some responding clones, suggesting cross-reactive memory joined.

The authors produced TCR alpha and TCR beta cDNA libraries with sample barcodes and UMIs by 5'RACE using constant-segment primers. TCRdb ran MiXCR on the 5' RACE reads and lists one entry per CDR3 protein. The sample consists of around 310,000 distinct CDR3 sequences, approximately 14% of them appearing once. There are a few counts of this clonotype. Its antigen remains unknown. Specimen: PBMCs or a T cell subset sorted from them (not recorded which). The TCR comes from a man younger than 30 who had mild COVID-19 (a few samples of this study predate the infection). Cell type and time point are not known.

The CDR3 region has the DNA TGTGCCAGCAGGAAAGGGGAGCGGACGCAGTATTTT. It codes for CASRKGERTQYF. The J gene is TRBJ2-3, the V gene TRBV28; perhaps D is TRBD1 or TRBD2 (5 bases each). With 6 bases removed from V and 9 bases from J, the gap between germline ends came to 13 bases. CDR3 length: 12 residues. Germline CDR1 and CDR2: MDHEN and SYDVKM.